This section outlines one T cell receptor (beta chain) sequence together with its context. Antigen unknown. Assay used: immunoSEQ multiplex PCR; TCRdb lists only in-frame clones, some missing. This repertoire shows about 29,000 clones, around 80% found once; its top ten account for around 7.6%. The data originate from a study of a mutant IDH1 vaccine in newly diagnosed glioma. Sample time point: week 35, safety follow-up. The study gave 300 ug of mutant IDH1 20-mer peptide per vaccine dose, with topical imiquimod. This receptor was taken from a man aged 50-60 years with glioma. The sequencing here drew on PBMCs, taken from a glioma patient whose treatment included an IDH1 peptide vaccine.

The CDR3 DNA reads TGCGCCAGCAGCAACTCCACCAGGGGAGGAACTGAAGCTTTCTTT. Translating gives CASSNSTRGGTEAFF. V is TRBV5-1 and J is TRBJ1-1; maybe TRBD1 (6 bases). Germline CDR1 reads SGHRS; CDR2 reads YFSETQ. With 4 bases removed from V and 5 bases from J, the gap between germline ends came to 18 bases. This CDR3 has 15 residues.